A single sample is the source of the 14 T cell receptor beta chains below, sequenced in a study of cytomegalovirus exposure and HLA in healthy donors. The PCR made use of 60 Vbeta and 13 Jbeta primers. The table came from immunoSEQ multiplex PCR; TCRdb's copy has only in-frame clones and leaves some out. The sample has some 130,000 clones; approximately 83% are singletons. The sequencing sample was made of PBMCs. The receptors were gathered from a man between 35 and 55 years old in good health and CMV-seronegative.

V gene TRBV13 combines with J gene TRBJ2-3, with 8 nucleotides matching TRBD1. This CDR3 comprises 15 residues. Germline CDR1 PRHDT, CDR2 FYEKMQ (reference sequence). With 2 bases clipped from V and 5 bases from J, the junction kept 6 bases outside the gene matches. DNA of the CDR3: TGTGCCAGCAGCTTACTACAGGGGGGTATAGATACGCAGTATTTT. This codes for CASSLLQGGIDTQYF.

The chain uses TRBV30 and TRBJ1-4, with D unclear. Germline CDR1 is GTSNPN and CDR2 is SVGIG (reference sequence). CDR3 size: 13 residues. Between the trimmed V and J ends, which lost 4 bases and 8 bases, there was a span of 14 bases. The CDR3 DNA reads as TGTGCCTGGAAGAGAGAGGGCCGCGAAAAACTGTTTTTT. This gives the protein CAWKREGREKLFF.

The genes are TRBV5-8 and TRBJ1-5; D is unclear. CDR1 is SGHTS, CDR2 YDEGEE, per germline. The CDR3 sequence is 14 residues long. V was cut by 3 bases and J by 0 bases, with 7 bases left in between. The DNA for the CDR3 is TGTGCCAGCAGCTATCAAATTAGCAATCAGCCCCAGCATTTT. Amino acid sequence: CASSYQISNQPQHF.

Turning to this clone: The same CDR3 can be traced to other DNA sequences in this sample. The V call is TRBV7-9, the J call TRBJ1-1; D gene ambiguous. The CDR3 covers 11 residues. V was clipped by 3 bases and J by 5 bases, with 4 bases between them. CDR1 and CDR2 from the germline V gene are SEHNR and FQNEAQ (reference sequence). The CDR3 coding sequence is TGTGCCAGCAGCTTTAGTACTGAAGCTTTCTTT. Protein: CASSFSTEAFF.

This chain links TRBV7-3 with TRBJ1-1; the D gene is possibly TRBD1 (5 bases). Germline loops: CDR1 SGHTA, CDR2 FQGTGA. Trimming removed 2 bases from V and 0 bases from J, with 16 bases in between. The CDR3 totals 17 residues. CDR3 bases: TGTGCCAGCAGCTTATGGGGCAGACAAGGGGTGAACACTGAAGCTTTCTTT. The encoded protein is CASSLWGRQGVNTEAFF. The full variable domain, completed using reference TRBV7-3 and TRBJ1-1, is GAGVSQTPSNKVTEKGKYVELRCDPISGHTALYWYRQSLGQGPEFLIYFQGTGAADDSGLPNDRFFAVRPEGSVSTLKIQRTERGDSAVYLCASSLWGRQGVNTEAFFGQGTRLTVV.

The table lists this clone with a count of one. The chain couples TRBV30 to TRBJ1-5; D might be TRBD1 (6 bases). Germline CDR1 GTSNPN, CDR2 SVGIG (reference sequence). The CDR3 contains 16 residues. V dropped 2 bases and J dropped 6 bases, with 20 bases sitting between them. DNA of the CDR3: TGTGCCTGGAGTTTGGGGGGGGCGGGGTCGGGTCAGCCCCAGCATTTT. Translation: CAWSLGGAGSGQPQHF.

The chain combines TRBV19 with TRBJ1-3, with a tentative D call TRBD1 (6 bases). Germline CDR1 LNHDA, CDR2 SQIVND (reference sequence). V was pared by 7 bases and J by 4 bases, with 14 bases between. The CDR3 consists of 14 residues. Here the CDR3 reads CASTIWTAGNTIYF. In DNA form, the CDR3 reads TGTGCCAGTACTATTTGGACAGCCGGAAACACCATATATTTT.

V usage is TRBV5-8 and J usage is TRBJ1-2, with TRBD1 identical over 10 bases. Germline loops: CDR1 SGHTS, CDR2 YDEGEE. V shed 3 bases, J shed 4 bases, and the junction held 6 bases outside the gene matches. The CDR3 totals 15 residues. DNA of the CDR3: TGTGCCAGCAGCTCCGGGACAGGGGAGGGCTATGGCTACACCTTC. The encoded protein is CASSSGTGEGYGYTF.

The chain links TRBV6-1 to TRBJ1-3, with TRBD1 matching over 7 bases. CDR1 and CDR2 (germline): MNHNS, SASEGT. After removal of 4 bases from V and 0 bases from J, the junction contained 9 bases not matched to a gene. CDR3 length: 17 residues. Here the CDR3 DNA reads TGTGCCAGCAGTGGGGCCCAGGGACAGATCTCTGGAAACACCATATATTTT. The encoded protein is CASSGAQGQISGNTIYF.

The chain uses TRBV12-5 and TRBJ1-5, with D possibly TRBD1 on 6 matching bases. V was trimmed by 10 bases and J by 9 bases, leaving 22 bases between them. CDR3 length: 14 residues. Germline V gene data show CDR1 as LGHNT and CDR2 as FRNRAP. The CDR3 spells CATLQGFDHWPQHF. For the CDR3, the DNA is TGTGCTACCTTACAGGGATTTGACCATTGGCCCCAGCATTTT.

The rearrangement uses TRBV2 and TRBJ2-7; D unclear. Trimming removed 8 bases at V and 0 bases at J, with 11 bases between. Per germline, CDR1 SNHLY and CDR2 FYNNEI. This CDR3 spans 13 amino acids. CDR3 in DNA: TGTGCCAGCCTTGGAGCGAGCTCCTACGAGCAGTACTTC. Encoded protein: CASLGASSYEQYF. The variable domain in full, with the rest retrieved from reference TRBV2 and TRBJ2-7, is EPEVTQTPSHQVTQMGQEVILRCVPISNHLYFYWYRQILGQKVEFLVSFYNNEISEKSEIFDDQFSVERPDGSNFTLKIRSTKLEDSAMYFCASLGASSYEQYFGPGTRLTVT.

The genes are TRBV7-2 and TRBJ2-2; no clear D. The CDR3 has 15 amino acids. Trimming pared 1 base from V and 1 base from J, leaving 7 bases between. The V gene's germline CDR1 is SGHTA and CDR2 FQGNSA. The CDR3 coding sequence is TGTGCCAGCAGCTTAGATGGCTTGAACACCGGGGAGCTGTTTTTT. Protein: CASSLDGLNTGELFF.

The genes are TRBV2 and TRBJ1-2, with D maybe TRBD1 (5 bases). The V gene lost 6 bases and the J gene lost 1 base, with 6 bases spanning the gap. The CDR3 length is 12 residues. Germline V gives CDR1 SNHLY, CDR2 FYNNEI. CDR3 in amino acids: CASRDINYGYTF. The DNA of the CDR3 is TGTGCCAGCAGGGACATTAACTATGGCTACACCTTC.

On this clone itself: One junction end disagrees with the germline gene, perhaps due to a read error. The chain uses TRBV28 and TRBJ2-7, with 7 bases fitting TRBD1. This CDR3 spans 11 amino acids. CDR1 and CDR2 (germline): MDHEN, SYDVKM. DNA for the CDR3: TGTGCCAGCAGTTTATCCGGGACAGAAGACTTC. Protein sequence: CASSLSGTEDF.